A single sample gave rise to the 3 T cell receptor beta chains below, sequenced in a study of T-cell reconstitution after alpha-beta-depleted transplantation in children. Preparation of the TCRbeta library was carried out with unique molecular identifiers. TCRdb reanalysed the PCR reads using MiXCR and keeps one entry per CDR3 protein. This repertoire shows hundreds of thousands of distinct CDR3 sequences, approximately 8.9% found once; its top ten account for approximately 6%. The sequences come from PBMCs, mostly from graft donor cells, collected 180 days after TCRalphabeta/CD19-depleted stem cell transplant. These receptors all come from a male patient under 18 who had a stem cell transplant for acute lymphoblastic leukemia, so the T cells may come from the graft donor.

In regard to this clonotype: Just one base apart from a much larger clone, this may be a read error. This chain uses TRBV7-2 with TRBJ2-4, with 9 bases fitting TRBD1. V shed 5 bases, J shed 9 bases, and the junction held 8 bases outside the gene matches. This CDR3 is built from 14 residues. From germline, CDR1 is SGHTA and CDR2 FQGNSA. CDR3 in DNA: TGTGCCAGCAGCGTAGACAGGGGGGCGAGCATTCAGTACTTC. Its protein is CASSVDRGASIQYF.

Ten or more counts support this clonotype. The rearrangement links TRBV7-9 to TRBJ2-1, with unresolved D. This CDR3 comprises 15 residues. Germline V lookup: CDR1 SEHNR, CDR2 FQNEAQ (reference sequence). Trimming took 1 base from V and 0 from J, leaving 7 bases between them. The CDR3 DNA reads TGTGCCAGCAGCTTAGGAGGTACCTCCTACAATGAGCAGTTCTTC. Its translation: CASSLGGTSYNEQFF.

This clonotype was detected many times. The V call is TRBV11-2, the J call TRBJ2-3; TRBD2 matches at 7 bases. The CDR3 covers 17 residues. J gave up 2 bases and V 0 bases, and 8 bases lay outside the gene matches. Germline-derived CDR1 and CDR2 are SGHAT and FQNNGV. The CDR3 region has the DNA TGTGCCAGCAGCTTAGATAGACTAGCTTCTTACACAGATACGCAGTATTTT. Its translation is CASSLDRLASYTDTQYF.